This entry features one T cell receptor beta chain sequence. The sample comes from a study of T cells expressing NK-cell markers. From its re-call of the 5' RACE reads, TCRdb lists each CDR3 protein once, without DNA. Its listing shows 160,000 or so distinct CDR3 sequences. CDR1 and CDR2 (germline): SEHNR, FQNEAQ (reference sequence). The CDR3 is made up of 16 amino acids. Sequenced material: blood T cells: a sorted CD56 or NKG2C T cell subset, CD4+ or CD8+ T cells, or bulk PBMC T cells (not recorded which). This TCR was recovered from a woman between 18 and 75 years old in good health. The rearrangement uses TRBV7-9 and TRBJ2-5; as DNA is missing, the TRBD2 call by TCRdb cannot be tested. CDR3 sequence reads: CASSRSTSGKGETQYF.